This entry is about one TCR beta chain. Its antigen is currently unknown. This entry is derived from a study of cytomegalovirus exposure and HLA in healthy donors. Findings and caveats of the study: Testing in vitro showed a few CMV-associated chains specific for CMV antigens. The study recorded 150 to 200 TCR beta chains that were cytomegalovirus-associated.

Here immunoSEQ multiplex PCR was the method, and the copy in TCRdb shows in-frame clones only, minus some. The sample lists approximately 39,000 clones, just under 95% seen once, with around 3.2% in the top ten. Sequences were obtained from PBMCs. The TCR was taken from a man aged 18 to 30 in good health and CMV-seronegative.

The CDR3 region is CASSVGGLAGGTQETQYF. The CDR3 nucleotides are TGTGCCAGCAGCGTAGGGGGACTAGCGGGAGGGACACAAGAGACCCAGTACTTC. The chain joins TRBV9 to TRBJ2-5, with 16 nucleotides matching TRBD2. The CDR3 is 18 amino acids. Unmatched junction bases numbered 4, after V lost 0 bases and J lost 2 bases. Germline-derived CDR1 and CDR2 are SGDLS and YYNGEE.